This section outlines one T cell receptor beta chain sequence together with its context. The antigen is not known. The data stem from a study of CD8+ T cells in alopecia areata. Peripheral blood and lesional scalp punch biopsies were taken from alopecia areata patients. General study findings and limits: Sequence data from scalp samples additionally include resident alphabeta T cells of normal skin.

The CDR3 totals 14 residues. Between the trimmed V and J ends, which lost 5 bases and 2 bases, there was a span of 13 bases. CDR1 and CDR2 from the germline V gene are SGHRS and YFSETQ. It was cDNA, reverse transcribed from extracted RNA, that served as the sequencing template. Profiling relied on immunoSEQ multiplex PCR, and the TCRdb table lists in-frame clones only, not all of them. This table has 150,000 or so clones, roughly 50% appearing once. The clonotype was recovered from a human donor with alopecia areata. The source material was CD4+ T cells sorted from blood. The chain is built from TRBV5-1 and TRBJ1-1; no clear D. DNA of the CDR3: TGCGCCAGCAGATACGGGTCCTCCAACACTGAAGCTTTCTTT. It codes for CASRYGSSNTEAFF.